These 18 T cell receptor beta chains originate from one sample sequenced in a study of blood T cell repertoires in COVID-19. Data came from immunoSEQ multiplex PCR; TCRdb stores just in-frame clones and leaves some out. This table has over 300,000 clones, over 75% appearing once. Input material: PBMCs or T cells enriched from blood (not recorded which). The source is a woman aged 40 to 50 who had recovered from COVID-19.

The chain has TRBV7-3 and TRBJ2-2; 12 nucleotides agree with TRBD2. The CDR3 consists of 20 residues. The germline V gene encodes CDR1 SGHTA and CDR2 FQGTGA. J gave up 1 base and V 0 bases, and 9 bases lay outside the gene matches. The CDR3 protein is CASSLTSAPGLAGNTGELFF. The CDR3 nucleotides are TGTGCCAGCAGCTTAACGTCGGCCCCGGGACTAGCGGGGAACACCGGGGAGCTGTTTTTT.

In DNA form, the CDR3 reads TGCAGCGTCCGGACAGGGGACTATGGCTACACCTTC. Translated: CSVRTGDYGYTF. The chain combines TRBV29-1 with TRBJ1-2; 9 bases map to TRBD1. The CDR3 extends over 12 amino acids. Germline V gene sequence: CDR1 SQVTM, CDR2 ANQGSEA. J was trimmed by 3 bases and V by 6 bases; bases with no gene match: 2.

The genes are TRBV6-5 and TRBJ1-3, with a weak D call TRBD1 (5 bases). Trimming cost V 5 bases and J 0 bases, with 11 bases left between them. Germline CDR1 is MNHEY and CDR2 is SVGAGI. The CDR3 is made up of 15 amino acids. The CDR3 DNA reads TGTGCCAGCAGTCCTGACAGATACTCTGGAAACACCATATATTTT. This sequence encodes CASSPDRYSGNTIYF.

V and J are TRBV19 and TRBJ2-1, with a possible D match to TRBD2 (6 bases). CDR3 length equals 15 residues. The V and J ends lost 3 bases and 4 bases respectively, with 13 bases between them. Germline V gene lookup returns CDR1 LNHDA and CDR2 SQIVND (reference sequence). CDR3 in DNA: TGTGCCAGTAGTATGGTCGCTAGCGAGTACAATGAGCAGTTCTTC. This sequence encodes CASSMVASEYNEQFF. The full variable domain, rest sourced from reference TRBV19 and TRBJ2-1, is DGGITQSPKYLFRKEGQNVTLSCEQNLNHDAMYWYRQDPGQGLRLIYYSQIVNDFQKGDIAEGYSVSREKKESFPLTVTSAQKNPTAFYLCASSMVASEYNEQFFGPGTRLTVL.

The V and J genes are TRBV7-2 and TRBJ1-1, with 12 bases fitting TRBD1. The trim removed 5 bases at V and 1 base at J, leaving 11 bases unmatched. This CDR3 has 18 residues. The germline gives CDR1 SGHTA, CDR2 FQGNSA. Written as DNA, the CDR3 is TGTGCCAGCAGCAAAAGATCCGGGACAGGGGGCGCGAACACTGAAGCTTTCTTT. Its translation: CASSKRSGTGGANTEAFF.

A single count supports this clone. The V call is TRBV5-8, the J call TRBJ1-2, with TRBD1 as a possible D gene (6 bases). With 0 bases removed from V and 0 bases from J, the gap between germline ends came to 9 bases. Germline V gene lookup returns CDR1 SGHTS and CDR2 YDEGEE. This CDR3 has 15 amino acids. CDR3 DNA: TGTGCCAGCAGCTTGGGGGGACACCCTAACTATGGCTACACCTTC. This encodes CASSLGGHPNYGYTF.

The rearrangement joins TRBV5-6 to TRBJ2-7; a possible D gene is TRBD2 (6 bases). V shed 0 bases and J shed 7 bases, with 8 bases lying between them. CDR3 length equals 12 residues. Germline V CDR1 and CDR2: SGHDT, YYEEEE. CDR3 in DNA: TGTGCCAGCAGCTTGGCCGGGGGTGAGCAGTACTTC. Amino acids: CASSLAGGEQYF.

Of note for this clone: Other nucleotide sequences in the sample specify the same CDR3. The chain recombines TRBV29-1 with TRBJ1-1; 10 bases align to TRBD1. Germline values: CDR1 SQVTM, CDR2 ANQGSEA. The junction had 3 bases not matched to a gene; V was cut back by 7 bases and J by 1 base. The CDR3 sequence is 13 residues long. The CDR3 reads CSARTGGNTEAFF. The CDR3 bases are TGCAGCGCAAGGACAGGGGGGAACACTGAAGCTTTCTTT.

The chain joins TRBV28 to TRBJ1-3, with D maybe TRBD1 (5 bases). This CDR3 contains 16 residues. Trimming took off 3 bases at V and 4 bases at J, with 16 bases between the two ends. CDR1 MDHEN and CDR2 SYDVKM come from the germline V gene. In DNA form, the CDR3 reads TGTGCCAGCAGTTTGAGCGCGGGGGGAGGAGGAAACACCATATATTTT. Residues: CASSLSAGGGGNTIYF.

The rearrangement uses TRBV6-6 and TRBJ1-5; 10 nucleotides agree with TRBD1. There are 16 residues in the CDR3. The trim removed 0 bases at V and 4 bases at J, leaving 3 bases unmatched. Germline V gene lookup returns CDR1 MNHNY and CDR2 SVGAGI (reference sequence). CDR3 protein: CASSYSDRGLNQPQHF. CDR3 sequence (DNA): TGTGCCAGCAGTTACTCAGACAGGGGGCTTAATCAGCCCCAGCATTTT.

The genes are TRBV5-1 and TRBJ2-7; D uncertain. With 4 bases removed from V and 2 bases from J, the gap between germline ends came to 7 bases. Germline CDR1 and CDR2: SGHRS and YFSETQ. CDR3 length: 12 amino acids. CDR3 protein: CASSPNTYEQYF. The DNA of the CDR3 is TGCGCCAGCAGCCCTAATACCTACGAGCAGTACTTC. Using reference TRBV5-1 and TRBJ2-7 for the parts outside the CDR3, the full variable domain is KAGVTQTPRYLIKTRGQQVTLSCSPISGHRSVSWYQQTPGQGLQFLFEYFSETQRNKGNFPGRFSGRQFSNSRSEMNVSTLELGDSALYLCASSPNTYEQYFGPGTRLTVT.

This chain joins TRBV7-8 and TRBJ2-5; weak D call: TRBD2 (5 bases). The CDR3 runs to 14 residues. Germline lookup yields CDR1 SGHVS and CDR2 FQNEAQ. Trimming left V 3 bases short and J 1 base short, with 9 bases between. CDR3 coding DNA: TGTGCCAGCAGCTTTTTAGCGCCCCAAGAGACCCAGTACTTC. It yields the protein CASSFLAPQETQYF.

The rearrangement uses TRBV2 and TRBJ1-6, with 11 nucleotides matching TRBD1. V shed 5 bases and J 9 bases; nucleotides not matched to a gene: 6. Germline V lookup: CDR1 SNHLY, CDR2 FYNNEI. The CDR3 is 15 amino acids. As DNA, the CDR3 is TGTGCCAGCAGTTCTTTAGGGACAGGGGGTTCACCCCTCCACTTT. The encoded protein is CASSSLGTGGSPLHF.

The rearrangement joins TRBV30 to TRBJ2-7; the D gene is possibly TRBD1 (6 bases). The V and J ends lost 3 bases and 5 bases respectively, with 14 bases between them. CDR3 size: 13 residues. From germline, CDR1 is GTSNPN and CDR2 SVGIG (reference sequence). CDR3 bases: TGTGCCTGGAGGGGACAAGGTCAGGACGAGCAGTACTTC. Translated, it gives CAWRGQGQDEQYF.

This clone was seen just once. The V and J genes are TRBV7-9 and TRBJ2-7, with 11 positions matching TRBD2. The junction had 12 bases not matched to a gene; V was cut back by 5 bases and J by 3 bases. This CDR3 spans 17 amino acids. Germline CDR1 is SEHNR and CDR2 is FQNEAQ (reference sequence). The CDR3 reads CASSARGTGLAVYEQYF. CDR3 in DNA: TGTGCCAGCAGCGCTAGGGGGACGGGACTAGCGGTCTACGAGCAGTACTTC.

The chain combines TRBV6-4 with TRBJ2-2; D remains ambiguous. The CDR3 totals 14 residues. V lost 4 bases and J 4 bases, leaving 10 bases between the germline ends. Germline V gene lookup returns CDR1 MRHNA and CDR2 SNTAGT. The CDR3 coding sequence is TGTGCCAGCAGTGCCCTACAGAGCACCGGGGAGCTGTTTTTT. Amino acids: CASSALQSTGELFF.

This chain connects TRBV21-1 to TRBJ2-1; the table's D call TRBD2 went unverified against the DNA. TRBV21-1 is a recognized pseudogene. CDR3 length equals 14 residues. The CDR3 DNA is TGTGCCAGCCCCAGGAGCGGGAGGGCCAATGAGCAGTTCTTC. Translating gives CASPRSGRANEQFF.

The chain has TRBV10-3 and TRBJ1-2; 9 bases agree with TRBD1. V lost 2 bases, J lost 6 bases, and 1 base stayed unmatched. The CDR3 covers 13 residues. Germline CDR1 reads ENHRY; CDR2 reads SYGVKD. The CDR3 region is CAISETGGDGYTF. CDR3 nucleotide sequence: TGTGCCATCAGTGAGACAGGGGGCGATGGCTACACCTTC.